This TCR beta chain was captured by sequencing in a study of T-cell memory formation after mild COVID-19. In the study overall: Largely donor-specific sequence clusters came from two donors.

This clonotype has ten or more counts. Its antigen remains unknown. V lost 4 bases to trimming and J lost 6 bases; unmatched junction nucleotides: 7. CDR1 and CDR2 (germline): DFQATT, SNEGSKA (reference sequence). There are 13 residues in the CDR3. It was 5'RACE with constant-segment primers that produced the TCR alpha and TCR beta cDNA libraries, which carried sample barcodes and UMIs. TCRdb recomputed calls from the 5' RACE reads with MiXCR, one row per CDR3 protein. The sample shows some 250,000 distinct CDR3 sequences, over 15% of them seen only once. Whole-study findings and limits: Largely, contracting CD4+ clones fell within CM and EM, and contracting CD8+ clones within EMRA. The study found balanced CD4/CD8 in clones contracting day 15 to 85 and a CD4+ lean in later expanders.

The sample comprised PBMCs or a T cell subset sorted from them (not recorded which). The rearrangement uses TRBV20-1 and TRBJ1-2, with 8 bases aligning to TRBD1. The clonotype was recovered from a man younger than 35 who had mild COVID-19 (a few samples of this study predate the infection). Cell type and time point are not known. In nucleotides, the CDR3 is TGCAGTGCTACGTTAGAGACAGGGGATGGCTACACCTTC. It codes for CSATLETGDGYTF.